The 30 T cell receptor beta chains listed next were all sequenced from one sample in a study of shared clonotypes between healthy human individuals. Assay used: immunoSEQ multiplex PCR; TCRdb lists only in-frame clones, some missing. The sample holds some 500,000 clones, 95% to 96% seen once. Sequencing was done on a sample of naive CD4+ T cells sorted from blood. As for subset: CD45RA+ positively selected. Receptor source: a woman aged 30 to 39 in good health.

The J gene is TRBJ1-5, the V gene TRBV2; 7 bases align to TRBD1. From germline, CDR1 is SNHLY and CDR2 FYNNEI. The CDR3 sequence is 15 residues long. V shed 3 bases and J 0 bases; nucleotides not matched to a gene: 2. The CDR3, as DNA: TGTGCCAGCAGTGACCAGGGGGTTAGCAATCAGCCCCAGCATTTT. It is translated as CASSDQGVSNQPQHF.

This chain joins TRBV2 and TRBJ2-7; TRBD2 is a possible D gene (6 bases). There are 14 residues in the CDR3. CDR1 and CDR2 (germline): SNHLY, FYNNEI. Trimming cost V 7 bases and J 1 base, with 14 bases left between them. The CDR3 DNA reads as TGTGCCAGCAATAAGGGACTCCTTTCCTACGAGCAGTACTTC. This codes for CASNKGLLSYEQYF. Looking up the rest from reference TRBV2 and TRBJ2-7 gives the full variable domain: EPEVTQTPSHQVTQMGQEVILRCVPISNHLYFYWYRQILGQKVEFLVSFYNNEISEKSEIFDDQFSVERPDGSNFTLKIRSTKLEDSAMYFCASNKGLLSYEQYFGPGTRLTVT.

The chain joins TRBV2 to TRBJ2-1; no clear D. Per germline, CDR1 SNHLY and CDR2 FYNNEI. The CDR3 has 13 residues. Between the trimmed V and J ends, which lost 6 bases and 5 bases, there was a span of 11 bases. DNA for the CDR3: TGTGCCAGCAGGGCGGACGGAAACAATGAGCAGTTCTTC. It encodes CASRADGNNEQFF.

The V and J genes are TRBV6-1 and TRBJ2-7; TRBD2 aligns across 8 bases. Germline V gene sequence: CDR1 MNHNS, CDR2 SASEGT. The V segment lost 0 bases and the J segment 8 bases; nucleotides outside the gene matches: 6. The length of the CDR3 is 14 residues. DNA of the CDR3: TGTGCCAGCAGTGAAGCTGATCTAGCGGGCCAGCAGTACTTC. This sequence encodes CASSEADLAGQQYF.

The CDR3 here is CASTSTSGFQETQYF. CDR3 DNA sequence: TGTGCCAGCACCAGCACTAGCGGGTTCCAAGAGACCCAGTACTTC. This rearrangement joins TRBV27 to TRBJ2-5; 9 nucleotides agree with TRBD2. The V gene end was trimmed by 7 bases and the J gene end by 1 base; junction bases not matched to a gene: 7. This CDR3 region has 15 residues. Germline CDR1 and CDR2: MNHEY and SMNVEV (reference sequence).

This chain links TRBV5-1 with TRBJ2-1; 8 bases line up with TRBD1. There are 17 residues in the CDR3. V lost 4 bases to trimming and J lost 2 bases; unmatched junction nucleotides: 11. The germline gives CDR1 SGHRS, CDR2 YFSETQ. This chain's CDR3 is CASSENRQGLTYNEQFF. Here the CDR3 DNA reads TGCGCCAGCAGCGAGAACCGACAGGGGTTAACCTACAATGAGCAGTTCTTC.

This chain uses TRBV5-4 with TRBJ2-1; 11 bases are shared with TRBD2. Unmatched junction bases numbered 3, after V lost 0 bases and J lost 7 bases. This CDR3 has 15 residues. In germline, CDR1 is SGHNT, CDR2 YYREEE (reference sequence). For the CDR3, the DNA is TGTGCCAGCAGCTTGGGACTAGCGGGATGGAATGAGCAGTTCTTC. This translates into CASSLGLAGWNEQFF.

The rearrangement uses TRBV7-6 and TRBJ2-5; TRBD2 is a possible D gene (5 bases). Germline values: CDR1 SGHVS, CDR2 FNYEAQ. The CDR3 covers 12 residues. The V gene lost 4 bases and the J gene lost 7 bases, with 10 bases spanning the gap. CDR3 loop: CASSSRAGTQYF. As DNA, the CDR3 is TGTGCCAGCAGCTCCCGGGCGGGGACCCAGTACTTC.

The J gene is TRBJ2-3, the V gene TRBV19; no clear D gene. From germline, CDR1 is LNHDA and CDR2 SQIVND (reference sequence). The CDR3 extends over 16 amino acids. V lost 3 bases and J 3 bases, leaving 16 bases between the germline ends. CDR3: CASSIPGKGKTDTQYF. CDR3 DNA: TGTGCCAGTAGTATCCCTGGGAAAGGTAAAACAGATACGCAGTATTTT.

The rearrangement links TRBV5-1 to TRBJ2-7, with 12 bases lining up with TRBD2. Germline CDR1 SGHRS, CDR2 YFSETQ. The ends lost 5 bases at V and 4 bases at J; junction bases unmatched: 4. CDR3 size: 14 residues. For the CDR3, the DNA is TGCGCCAGCAGGACTAGCGGGAGTTTGTACGAGCAGTACTTC. Translating it yields CASRTSGSLYEQYF.

The chain employs TRBV9 and TRBJ1-2, with a tentative D call TRBD1 (5 bases). This CDR3 contains 13 residues. Germline V gene data show CDR1 as SGDLS and CDR2 as YYNGEE. V was cut by 2 bases and J by 4 bases, with 9 bases left in between. The CDR3 protein is CASSVGVPYGYTF. DNA for the CDR3: TGTGCCAGCAGCGTGGGGGTACCCTATGGCTACACCTTC.

The rearrangement uses TRBV5-1 and TRBJ2-3; a possible D gene is TRBD2 (6 bases). The CDR3 spans 15 residues. Per germline, CDR1 SGHRS and CDR2 YFSETQ. The V end lost 1 base, the J end lost 5 bases, and 14 bases lay between the germline ends. The CDR3 region has the DNA TGCGCCAGCAGCTTGAGTGTAGCGGAGGTAGATACGCAGTATTTT. As protein: CASSLSVAEVDTQYF.

This sequence joins TRBV28 and TRBJ1-5; TRBD1 agrees at 7 bases. The CDR3 sequence is 15 residues long. V was pared by 3 bases and J by 1 base, with 3 bases of the junction left unmatched. CDR1 MDHEN and CDR2 SYDVKM come from the germline V gene. CDR3 sequence: CASSFRGQSNQPQHF. Here the CDR3 DNA reads TGTGCCAGCAGTTTCAGGGGACAGAGCAATCAGCCCCAGCATTTT.

The chain uses TRBV29-1 and TRBJ2-7; TRBD2 matches at 13 bases. V was pared by 7 bases and J by 5 bases, with 8 bases of the junction left unmatched. The CDR3 runs 14 residues. Germline CDR1 SQVTM, CDR2 ANQGSEA. The CDR3, as DNA: TGCAGCGGTTCAATAGGACTAGCGGGAGACGAGCAGTACTTC. Translation gives CSGSIGLAGDEQYF.

The V call is TRBV6-5, the J call TRBJ1-2; 8 nucleotides match TRBD1. V was pared by 6 bases and J by 4 bases, with 7 bases of the junction left unmatched. CDR3 length: 14 residues. The germline V gene has CDR1 MNHEY and CDR2 SVGAGI. The CDR3 sequence: CASSGGQGVYGYTF. CDR3 in DNA: TGTGCCAGCAGCGGAGGACAGGGAGTCTATGGCTACACCTTC.

The chain has TRBV10-2 and TRBJ2-7; a weak D match, TRBD1 (6 bases). CDR1 WSHSY and CDR2 SAAADI come from the germline V gene. The CDR3 contains 15 residues. V lost 6 bases, J lost 2 bases, and 17 bases lay in between. In DNA, the CDR3 is TGCGCCAGCAGAACGACGGACAGCGGACCCTACGAGCAGTACTTC. Translated: CASRTTDSGPYEQYF.

The chain uses TRBV30 and TRBJ2-2; possible D gene TRBD2, 5 bases. The V end lost 0 bases, the J end lost 3 bases, and 11 bases lay between the germline ends. The CDR3 has 15 residues. Germline CDR1 and CDR2: GTSNPN and SVGIG (reference sequence). The CDR3 nucleotides are TGTGCCTGGAGTGTAATGCGGGTAGACACCGGGGAGCTGTTTTTT. This codes for CAWSVMRVDTGELFF.

This rearrangement joins TRBV19 to TRBJ1-4; weak D call: TRBD1 (5 bases). This CDR3 has 15 amino acids. Germline V CDR1 and CDR2: LNHDA, SQIVND (reference sequence). The V end was cut by 0 bases, the J end by 10 bases, with 15 bases between. The CDR3 here is CASSIEGQGLGKLFF. Written as DNA, the CDR3 is TGTGCCAGTAGTATAGAAGGTCAGGGACTCGGAAAACTGTTTTTT. Together with reference TRBV19 and TRBJ1-4, the CDR3 gives the full variable domain: DGGITQSPKYLFRKEGQNVTLSCEQNLNHDAMYWYRQDPGQGLRLIYYSQIVNDFQKGDIAEGYSVSREKKESFPLTVTSAQKNPTAFYLCASSIEGQGLGKLFFGSGTQLSVL.

The V gene is TRBV19, the J gene TRBJ2-1; 8 bases align to TRBD1. From germline, CDR1 is LNHDA and CDR2 SQIVND (reference sequence). The CDR3 has 14 amino acids. Trimming cost V 6 bases and J 2 bases; bases outside gene matches: 3. The CDR3 region is CASRGQVTYNEQFF. Here the CDR3 DNA reads TGTGCCAGTAGGGGACAGGTAACCTACAATGAGCAGTTCTTC.

As regards this clone: The sample carries other DNA sequences with the same CDR3. The chain links TRBV5-1 to TRBJ1-2; no clear D. This CDR3 has 11 residues. Germline CDR1 and CDR2: SGHRS and YFSETQ. Trimming cost V 5 bases and J 5 bases, with 7 bases left between them. The CDR3 protein is CASSENYGYTF. The CDR3 DNA follows: TGCGCCAGCAGTGAGAATTATGGCTACACCTTC.

The V gene is TRBV19, the J gene TRBJ1-4; TRBD1 matches at 9 bases. The CDR3 spans 14 residues. Germline V gene lookup returns CDR1 LNHDA and CDR2 SQIVND (reference sequence). V lost 10 bases to trimming and J lost 11 bases; unmatched junction nucleotides: 14. The CDR3 DNA follows: TGTGCCACCAGCCTGGGACAGGGCCCGGGGAAACTGTTTTTT. It codes for CATSLGQGPGKLFF.

The chain employs TRBV19 and TRBJ1-2, with D hard to call. The CDR3 length is 15 residues. CDR1 and CDR2 from the germline V gene are LNHDA and SQIVND (reference sequence). V lost 4 bases, J lost 4 bases, and 16 bases lay in between. CDR3 sequence (DNA): TGTGCCAGTAGTAATATAGGCACCTACCCCTATGGCTACACCTTC. Its translation: CASSNIGTYPYGYTF.

The rearrangement links TRBV15 to TRBJ2-3; D is possibly TRBD1 or TRBD2 (5 bases each). The germline V gene has CDR1 LNHNV and CDR2 YYDKDF (reference sequence). The CDR3 has 14 amino acids. Trimming shortened V by 4 bases and J by 5 bases, and 13 bases separated the two germline ends. The CDR3 loop is CATSTRGMGDTQYF. The DNA for the CDR3 is TGTGCCACCAGCACTCGGGGCATGGGAGATACGCAGTATTTT.

The chain uses TRBV5-4 and TRBJ1-1, with D maybe TRBD1 (6 bases). CDR3 length: 14 residues. The V end was cut by 10 bases, the J end by 6 bases, with 22 bases between. Germline CDR1 reads SGHNT; CDR2 reads YYREEE (reference sequence). The CDR3: CASRVGGAQAEAFF. In DNA form, the CDR3 reads TGTGCCTCGAGAGTCGGGGGGGCCCAGGCTGAAGCTTTCTTT.

The rearrangement uses TRBV28 and TRBJ2-3; TRBD1 agrees at 7 bases. Germline values: CDR1 MDHEN, CDR2 SYDVKM. The V segment lost 5 bases and the J segment 2 bases; nucleotides outside the gene matches: 7. CDR3 length equals 15 residues. This CDR3 reads CASSPGQRLTDTQYF. The CDR3 DNA follows: TGTGCCAGCAGTCCGGGACAGCGACTCACAGATACGCAGTATTTT. Variable domain in full (rest from reference TRBV28 and TRBJ2-3): DVKVTQSSRYLVKRTGEKVFLECVQDMDHENMFWYRQDPGLGLRLIYFSYDVKMKEKGDIPEGYSVSREKKERFSLILESASTNQTSMYLCASSPGQRLTDTQYFGPGTRLTVL.

J is TRBJ2-2 and V is TRBV11-2; D is undetermined. The V end was cut by 4 bases, the J end by 6 bases, with 15 bases between. CDR1 is SGHAT and CDR2 is FQNNGV in the germline V gene. CDR3 length equals 15 residues. The CDR3 reads CASSSVVALAGELFF. For the CDR3, the DNA is TGTGCCAGCAGCTCCGTAGTGGCGTTGGCCGGGGAGCTGTTTTTT.

This chain uses TRBV7-9 with TRBJ2-2, with D possibly called TRBD1 or TRBD2 (5 bases each). The V gene lost 4 bases and the J gene lost 0 bases, with 15 bases spanning the gap. This CDR3 region has 17 residues. CDR1 is SEHNR, CDR2 FQNEAQ, per germline (reference sequence). Here the CDR3 DNA reads TGTGCCAGCAGCTGGCCGGTCGGGACGGCGAACACCGGGGAGCTGTTTTTT. The encoded protein is CASSWPVGTANTGELFF. The entire variable domain, with the rest obtained from reference TRBV7-9 and TRBJ2-2, is as follows: DTGVSQNPRHKITKRGQNVTFRCDPISEHNRLYWYRQTLGQGPEFLTYFQNEAQLEKSRLLSDRFSAERPKGSFSTLEIQRTEQGDSAMYLCASSWPVGTANTGELFFGEGSRLTVL.

J is TRBJ2-2 and V is TRBV5-1; the match to TRBD2 covers 8 bases. Trimming removed 5 bases from V and 6 bases from J; junction bases left unmatched: 0. CDR3 length: 12 amino acids. Germline CDR1 reads SGHRS; CDR2 reads YFSETQ. The DNA of the CDR3 is TGCGCCAGCAGGCGGGAGGCCGGGGAGCTGTTTTTT. Translating it yields CASRREAGELFF.

The chain combines TRBV15 with TRBJ2-7; the D gene is possibly TRBD1 (6 bases). Germline lookup yields CDR1 LNHNV and CDR2 YYDKDF (reference sequence). The CDR3 runs to 13 residues. The V end lost 6 bases, the J end lost 4 bases, and 13 bases lay between the germline ends. CDR3 amino acids: CATRKQGPYEQYF. CDR3 coding DNA: TGTGCCACCAGGAAACAGGGACCGTACGAGCAGTACTTC.

This clone was seen once. A read error may produce the germline difference seen at one junction end. CDR3 DNA: TGTGCCAGTAGACTGAACGCTGAAGCTTTCTTT. Encoded protein: CASRLNAEAFF. The genes are TRBV19 and TRBJ1-1; no firm D call. The CDR3 is 11 residues long. From germline, CDR1 is LNHDA and CDR2 SQIVND (reference sequence).